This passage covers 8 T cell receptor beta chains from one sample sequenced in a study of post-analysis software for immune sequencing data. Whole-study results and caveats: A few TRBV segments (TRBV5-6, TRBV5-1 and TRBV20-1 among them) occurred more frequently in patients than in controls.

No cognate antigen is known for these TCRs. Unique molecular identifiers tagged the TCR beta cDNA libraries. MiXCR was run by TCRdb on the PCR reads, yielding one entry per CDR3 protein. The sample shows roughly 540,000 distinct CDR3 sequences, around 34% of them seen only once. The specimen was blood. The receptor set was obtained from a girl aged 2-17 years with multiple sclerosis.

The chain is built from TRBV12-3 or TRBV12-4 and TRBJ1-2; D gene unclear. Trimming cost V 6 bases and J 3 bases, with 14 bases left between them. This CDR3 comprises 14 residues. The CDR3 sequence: CASSTLRSYYGYTF. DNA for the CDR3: TGTGCCAGCAGCACCCTCAGGTCCTACTATGGCTACACCTTC.

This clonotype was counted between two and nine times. The CDR3 is CSARDRLAGGLGQFF. The CDR3 DNA follows: TGCAGTGCTAGAGATCGCCTAGCGGGGGGGTTGGGGCAGTTCTTC. V is TRBV20-1 and J is TRBJ2-1; 12 bases fit TRBD2. Per the germline V gene, CDR1 is DFQATT and CDR2 is SNEGSKA (reference sequence). After removal of 0 bases from V and 12 bases from J, the junction contained 9 bases not matched to a gene. The CDR3 extends over 15 amino acids.

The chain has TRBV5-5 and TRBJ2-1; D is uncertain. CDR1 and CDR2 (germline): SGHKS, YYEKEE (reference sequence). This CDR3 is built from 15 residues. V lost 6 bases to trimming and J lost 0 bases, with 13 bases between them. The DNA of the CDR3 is TGTGCCAGCAATCATCGGCAGGTCTCCTACAATGAGCAGTTCTTC. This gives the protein CASNHRQVSYNEQFF.

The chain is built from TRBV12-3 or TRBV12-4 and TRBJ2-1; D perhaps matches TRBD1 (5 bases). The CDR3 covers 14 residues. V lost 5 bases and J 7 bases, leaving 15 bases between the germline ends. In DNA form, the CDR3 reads TGTGCCAGCAGTCGAGACAGATACTTTAATGAGCAGTTCTTC. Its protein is CASSRDRYFNEQFF.

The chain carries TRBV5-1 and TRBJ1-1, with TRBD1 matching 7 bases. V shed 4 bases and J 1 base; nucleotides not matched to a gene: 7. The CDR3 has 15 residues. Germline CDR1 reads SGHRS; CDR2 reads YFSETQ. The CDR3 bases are TGCGCCAGCAGCGGCGGGACAGCCCAGAACACTGAAGCTTTCTTT. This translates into CASSGGTAQNTEAFF.

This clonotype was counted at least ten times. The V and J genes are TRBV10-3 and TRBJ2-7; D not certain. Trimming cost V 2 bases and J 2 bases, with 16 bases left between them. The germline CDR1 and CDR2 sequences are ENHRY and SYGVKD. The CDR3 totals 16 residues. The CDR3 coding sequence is TGTGCCATCAGTGAGGGACCTGGGGAAGGAACCTACGAGCAGTACTTC. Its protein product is CAISEGPGEGTYEQYF.

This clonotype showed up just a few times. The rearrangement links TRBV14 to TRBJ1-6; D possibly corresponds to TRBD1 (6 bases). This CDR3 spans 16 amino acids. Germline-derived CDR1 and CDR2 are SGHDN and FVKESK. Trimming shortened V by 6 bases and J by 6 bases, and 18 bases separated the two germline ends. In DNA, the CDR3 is TGTGCCAGCAGACGGGACGGGGGCTCCATTAATTCACCCCTCCACTTT. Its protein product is CASRRDGGSINSPLHF.

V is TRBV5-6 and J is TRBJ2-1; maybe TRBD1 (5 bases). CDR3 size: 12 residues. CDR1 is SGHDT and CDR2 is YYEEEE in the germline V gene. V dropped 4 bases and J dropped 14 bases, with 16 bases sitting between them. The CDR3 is CASSRMAQAEFF. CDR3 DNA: TGTGCCAGCAGCCGAATGGCACAGGCAGAGTTCTTC.